This T cell receptor (beta chain) appears in the sequencing data of a study of regulatory T cells in long-lasting Graves disease (dated by TCRdb to about 2021). At the level of the whole study: To count as having persistent Graves' disease, a patient had to have received antithyroid drug treatment for over 5 years with TSH receptor autoantibodies remaining persistently positive. Patients with persistent Graves' disease were compared with patients with newly diagnosed Graves' disease using TCR sequencing and RNA sequencing of peripheral blood. On average, persistent Graves' disease patients in the clinical cohort had been on antithyroid drugs for around ten years. A total of 35 or so samples were covered by TCR sequencing, comprising approximately 13 persistent and around 20 newly diagnosed Graves' disease patients. The study was conducted in China and was registered as a clinical trial. What the work shows at the level of the full study, not this receptor alone: Persistent disease showed preferential use of TRBV28, TRBJ1-2 and TRBJ2-5, whereas newly diagnosed disease favored TRBV20-1 and TRBJ2-1. Only the TCR beta chain was sequenced and analyzed. Peripheral blood alone was examined, since thyroid tissue, which constituted the primary lesion, could not be accessed. Lower TCR Shannon entropy and fewer highly expanded clones were observed in persistent Graves' disease patients than in newly diagnosed patients, which suggested clonal expansion. The authors acknowledged the small sample size as a limitation that may reduce accuracy. Patients with persistent disease shared more public clonotypes (roughly 2,900) than newly diagnosed patients did (more than 900).

Receptor amplification or capture employed multiplex PCR. The sample was run on an Illumina HiSeq 4000. CDR3 regions were amplified by Arm-PCR with iRepertoire HTBI primers to construct TCR beta libraries. Gel purification was performed on PCR products prior to sequencing. The original pipeline was this. Gene usage analysis of CDR3 amino acid clonotypes used the 55 to 80 TRBV and some 15 TRBJ segments found across samples. COPE and FqMerger were used to merge filtered high-quality paired reads into contigs. BLAST was used to align contigs to IMGT TRBV, TRBD and TRBJ reference genes, with CDR3 defined following IMGT. Any clonotype with a frequency above 0.1% was classified as a highly expanded clone. Repertoire diversity was measured by Shannon entropy, and V-J evenness by the Gini coefficient. Public clonotypes were defined as clonotypes shared by more than one individual. TCRdb took the public reads, trimmed them with fastp at Q25, ran MiXCR for clone calling and kept in-frame beta chains. Each record represents a unique CDR3 protein, reported with the most common genes and DNA among its rows. The V and J calls reflect TCRdb's pipeline rather than the authors' work. The sample profile shows fewer than 400,000 distinct CDR3 sequences; less than 25% of them were found once. The ten most abundant clones make up about a fifth of the sample.

This clonotype came up many times. Its target antigen remains unknown. Base qualities are not recorded, but no much larger clone differs from it by a single base. CDR3 length: 13 amino acids, cysteine to phenylalanine. Only the CDR3 DNA is retained, 39 bases long and in frame from the first base. CDR1 and CDR2 are read off the germline V gene (reference sequence) as DFQATT and SNEGSKA. Here V drops 7 bases and J drops 0 bases, and the junction holds 5 bases not matched to any gene. The time point label, as the study defines it: persistent/refractory GD, antithyroid drugs over 5 years with positive TRAb. For both TCR sequencing and RNA sequencing, RNA was extracted from PBMCs using TRIzol. The diagnosis of Graves' disease was made according to American Thyroid Association guidelines. Patients were recruited from an endocrinology department in Xi'an, China. Each patient gave about 8.1 milliliters of peripheral blood, collected in an EDTA anticoagulant tube. Ficoll Paque Plus density gradient separation was used to isolate PBMCs, and no further T cell sorting was done. An Agilent 2100 Bioanalyzer and agarose gel were used to check RNA quality, and a NanoDrop 2000 was used to measure RNA concentration.

The material was peripheral blood mononuclear cells (PBMCs), obtained when the disease was refractory, from a patient treated with antithyroid drugs. This receptor was identified in a female donor with Graves disease. The chain is made from TRBV20-1 and TRBJ2-7; a stretch of 8 junction bases matches TRBD2. At the DNA level, the sequence is TGCAGTGTTTTAGCGGGATCCTCCTACGAGCAGTACTTC. Translated, it reads CSVLAGSSYEQYF.